The 30 T cell receptor beta chains below come from one sample, sequenced in a study of cytomegalovirus exposure and HLA in healthy donors (dated by TCRdb to about 2017). Libraries were constructed by the immunoSEQ multiplex PCR assay. A mixture of 60 forward primers for TCR Vbeta segments and 13 reverse primers for TCR Jbeta segments was used in the multiplex PCR. Here the immuneACCESS table is served through TCRdb, limited to in-frame sequences with V and J called. Missing clones are a known gap in these copies; in checked studies unresolved V genes cover under half, and the rest lacks a known reason. The sample has approximately 95,000 clones on record, approximately 72% of them singletons. Over 4% of the sample belongs to the ten largest clones. Sequenced input: PBMCs. The receptors were gathered from a woman aged 40 to 50 in good health and CMV-seropositive.

The gene calls are TRBV4-1 and TRBJ2-7; a weak D match, TRBD2 (6 bases). V shed 4 bases and J shed 3 bases, with 16 bases lying between them. This CDR3 comprises 15 residues. Germline values: CDR1 MGHRA, CDR2 YSYEKL. The CDR3 protein is CASSPAWTNHYEQYF. For the CDR3, the DNA is TGCGCCAGCAGCCCTGCATGGACTAACCACTACGAGCAGTACTTC.

The chain is built from TRBV6-5 and TRBJ1-1, with 7 bases identical to TRBD1. V dropped 8 bases and J dropped 0; count of bases not matched to a gene: 9. CDR3 length: 15 amino acids. The germline gives CDR1 MNHEY, CDR2 SVGAGI. CDR3 in DNA: TGTGCCAGCTCACAACTTGGACAGGTGAACACTGAAGCTTTCTTT. Translated, it gives CASSQLGQVNTEAFF.

On this clone: In this CDR3 the conserved last residue, phenylalanine or tryptophan, is missing, so a read error is likely. The chain links TRBV10-3 to TRBJ1-2; D is perhaps TRBD1 (5 bases). The germline V gene encodes CDR1 ENHRY and CDR2 SYGVKD. The CDR3 sequence is 13 residues long. V lost 3 bases, J lost 3 bases, and 8 bases lay in between. CDR3 nucleotide sequence: TGTGCCATCAGTGACGGGACGGACTATGGCTACACCCTC. It codes for CAISDGTDYGYTL.

This chain connects TRBV6-1 to TRBJ2-5; TRBD2 agrees at 10 bases. Germline assignment: CDR1 MNHNS and CDR2 SASEGT. After removal of 2 bases from V and 5 bases from J, the junction contained 11 bases not matched to a gene. This CDR3 region has 17 residues. The CDR3 protein is CASSELFGAGGGETQYF. The CDR3 nucleotides read TGTGCCAGCAGTGAATTATTTGGAGCGGGAGGGGGGGAGACCCAGTACTTC.

The CDR3 nucleotides read TGTGCCAGCAGCTCACTCCTACAGGGGGCGGCCAAAAACATTCAGTACTTC. It specifies CASSSLLQGAAKNIQYF. This chain links TRBV7-9 with TRBJ2-4, with 9 nucleotides matching TRBD1. Looked up from germline, CDR1 is SEHNR and CDR2 is FQNEAQ (reference sequence). After removal of 4 bases from V and 1 base from J, the junction contained 8 bases not matched to a gene. The CDR3 contains 17 residues.

This chain uses TRBV4-1 with TRBJ2-7; 7 positions match TRBD1. The CDR3 is 14 amino acids. Germline trimming cut 3 bases from V and 12 bases from J; bases unmatched to any gene: 14. Germline CDR1 MGHRA, CDR2 YSYEKL. CDR3 nucleotide sequence: TGCGCCAGCAGCCAGGAAGACAGGGTGGGCTTTCGGTACTTC. Encoded protein: CASSQEDRVGFRYF.

This clone was detected a few times. V usage is TRBV4-1 and J usage is TRBJ2-1; possibly TRBD1 for D (5 bases). The CDR3 spans 14 residues. The germline V gene encodes CDR1 MGHRA and CDR2 YSYEKL. Trimming cost V 3 bases and J 4 bases, with 10 bases left between them. CDR3 sequence (DNA): TGCGCCAGCAGCCAGCGTACAGGTTACAATGAGCAGTTCTTC. Protein product: CASSQRTGYNEQFF.

This chain uses TRBV28 with TRBJ2-7; tentative D call: TRBD2 (5 bases). CDR1 is MDHEN, CDR2 SYDVKM, per germline. Trimming cost V 5 bases and J 4 bases, with 21 bases left between them. The CDR3 is 16 amino acids. The CDR3 is CASSPPSYGRGYEQYF. CDR3 sequence (DNA): TGTGCCAGCAGTCCTCCCTCATATGGGAGAGGTTACGAGCAGTACTTC.

This clone has at least ten counts. The chain combines TRBV5-4 with TRBJ2-7, with TRBD2 identical over 13 bases. Germline V lookup: CDR1 SGHNT, CDR2 YYREEE (reference sequence). The CDR3 covers 17 residues. The junction had 11 bases not matched to a gene; V was cut back by 4 bases and J by 4 bases. The CDR3, as DNA: TGTGCCAGCAGCAAATCACAATCACTAGCGGGAGGGTACGAGCAGTACTTC. Its translation: CASSKSQSLAGGYEQYF.

V is TRBV7-9 and J is TRBJ2-1; 8 nucleotides match TRBD1. With V trimmed by 3 bases and J by 4 bases, 5 bases remained unmatched. Germline V lookup: CDR1 SEHNR, CDR2 FQNEAQ (reference sequence). The CDR3 sequence is 15 residues long. The CDR3 DNA reads TGTGCCAGCAGCTTGCAGGGGGCGGGGTACAATGAGCAGTTCTTC. Protein: CASSLQGAGYNEQFF.

The chain has TRBV6-4 and TRBJ2-1; TRBD2 matches 11 bases. CDR1 is MRHNA, CDR2 SNTAGT, per germline. V lost 10 bases and J lost 8; bases outside the gene matches: 10. The CDR3 is made up of 14 amino acids. The CDR3 region is CATPASGRPDEQFF. The CDR3 DNA sequence: TGTGCCACCCCGGCTAGCGGGAGGCCAGATGAGCAGTTCTTC.

The rearrangement links TRBV15 to TRBJ2-5; 9 bases fit TRBD2. The CDR3 runs to 13 residues. The V segment lost 6 bases and the J segment 4 bases; nucleotides outside the gene matches: 3. The V gene's germline CDR1 is LNHNV and CDR2 YYDKDF (reference sequence). The CDR3 DNA follows: TGTGCCACCAGGCGCGGGGGGGGAGAGACCCAGTACTTC. This codes for CATRRGGGETQYF. The whole variable domain, filled in from reference TRBV15 and TRBJ2-5, reads DAMVIQNPRYQVTQFGKPVTLSCSQTLNHNVMYWYQQKSSQAPKLLFHYYDKDFNNEADTPDNFQSRRPNTSFCFLDIRSPGLGDTAMYLCATRRGGGETQYFGPGTRLLVL.

This rearrangement joins TRBV9 to TRBJ2-3, with TRBD2 identical over 8 bases. This CDR3 region has 16 residues. With V trimmed by 0 bases and J by 0 bases, 3 bases remained unmatched. Per the germline V gene, CDR1 is SGDLS and CDR2 is YYNGEE. This CDR3 is CASSVEAGDSTDTQYF. The CDR3, as DNA: TGTGCCAGCAGCGTAGAAGCGGGAGATAGCACAGATACGCAGTATTTT.

As for this clone: Germline and junction disagree at one end, which may indicate a read error. The J gene is TRBJ1-2, the V gene TRBV14; tentatively, D is TRBD1 (5 bases). This CDR3 region has 14 residues. Germline V lookup: CDR1 SGHDN, CDR2 FVKESK. CDR3: CASSKEDRDYGYTF. DNA of the CDR3: TGTGCCAGCAGCAAAGAAGACAGAGATTATGGCTACACCTTC. The variable domain in full, completed from reference TRBV14 and TRBJ1-2, reads EAGVTQFPSHSVIEKGQTVTLRCDPISGHDNLYWYRRVMGKEIKFLLHFVKESKQDESGMPNNRFLAERTGGTYSTLKVQPAELEDSGVYFCASSKEDRDYGYTFGSGTRLTVV.

This clone has only one observation. One junction end does not reproduce the germline sequence, and a read error may be involved. The chain joins TRBV7-7 to TRBJ2-5; 12 bases map to TRBD2. Per the germline V gene, CDR1 is SSHAT and CDR2 is FNYEAQ (reference sequence). This CDR3 contains 15 residues. CDR3: CASSLGLAGQETQYF. In nucleotides, the CDR3 is TGTGCTAGCAGCTTAGGACTAGCGGGACAGGAGACCCAGTACTTC.

The chain employs TRBV10-3 and TRBJ2-2; the match to TRBD2 covers 8 bases. After removal of 2 bases from V and 7 bases from J, the junction contained 6 bases not matched to a gene. Looked up from germline, CDR1 is ENHRY and CDR2 is SYGVKD. This CDR3 comprises 15 residues. CDR3 nucleotide sequence: TGTGCCATCAGTGAGACGGGAGGGCCCGGCGGGGAGCTGTTTTTT. This sequence encodes CAISETGGPGGELFF.

The chain is built from TRBV7-9 and TRBJ2-2, with 7 bases identical to TRBD1. The J segment lost 6 bases and the V segment lost 1 base, leaving 11 bases of the junction unmatched. Germline lookup yields CDR1 SEHNR and CDR2 FQNEAQ (reference sequence). The CDR3 loop spans 17 amino acids. For the CDR3, the DNA is TGTGCCAGCAGCTTAGGAGGGGGCCGTCCGGCCGCCGGGGAGCTGTTTTTT. Encoded protein: CASSLGGGRPAAGELFF. The full variable domain, with the rest looked up from reference TRBV7-9 and TRBJ2-2, is DTGVSQNPRHKITKRGQNVTFRCDPISEHNRLYWYRQTLGQGPEFLTYFQNEAQLEKSRLLSDRFSAERPKGSFSTLEIQRTEQGDSAMYLCASSLGGGRPAAGELFFGEGSRLTVL.

This clone was counted ten times or more. CDR3 nucleotides: TGCGCCAGCAGCCAAGATTTTCAGGGGAGCTACGAGCAGTACTTC. Translating gives CASSQDFQGSYEQYF. This chain uses TRBV4-1 with TRBJ2-7; D possibly corresponds to TRBD1 (6 bases). Per the germline V gene, CDR1 is MGHRA and CDR2 is YSYEKL. Trimming removed 0 bases from V and 3 bases from J, with 12 bases in between. The CDR3 is 15 amino acids.

The chain uses TRBV2 and TRBJ2-7, with a weak D call TRBD2 (7 bases). The germline gives CDR1 SNHLY, CDR2 FYNNEI. Trimming stripped 5 bases from V and 6 bases from J, with 17 bases between. This CDR3 region has 14 residues. The CDR3 DNA reads as TGTGCCAGCAGTCCGAGGGGGGGAATAGGCGAGCAGTACTTC. This translates into CASSPRGGIGEQYF.

Regarding this clone: The conserved final phenylalanine or tryptophan is absent from the CDR3, which likely points to a read error. The DNA is left out, because the CDR3 cannot be placed on it with certainty; the CDR3 is given as TCRdb lists it. The rearrangement links TRBV5-1 to TRBJ2-3; TRBD2, the D gene given by the table, was not confirmed from the DNA. Germline-derived CDR1 and CDR2 are SGHRS and YFSETQ. The CDR3 adds up to 15 amino acids, both ends counted. CDR3 in amino acids: CASSLGQGTSGRMEY.

This chain connects TRBV28 to TRBJ2-5; no reliable D call. Germline lookup yields CDR1 MDHEN and CDR2 SYDVKM. V lost 6 bases and J lost 1, with 6 bases in between. This CDR3 region has 12 residues. The CDR3 region is CASRRSQETQYF. In DNA form, the CDR3 reads TGTGCCAGCAGGAGGTCCCAAGAGACCCAGTACTTC.

The chain carries TRBV12-5 and TRBJ1-2; TRBD1 aligns across 10 bases. The CDR3 is 16 amino acids. The ends lost 2 bases at V and 4 bases at J; junction bases unmatched: 7. Germline CDR1 is LGHNT and CDR2 is FRNRAP. The CDR3 loop is CASGLWTGQGGYGYTF. The CDR3 region has the DNA TGTGCTAGTGGTTTGTGGACCGGACAGGGGGGCTATGGCTACACCTTC.

Points on this clone: At one boundary the junction diverges from the germline segment, which might be a read error. The chain employs TRBV7-7 and TRBJ1-3; D gene ambiguous. The CDR3 contains 16 residues. In germline, CDR1 is SSHAT, CDR2 FNYEAQ (reference sequence). CDR3 in DNA: TGTGCTAGCAGCTCTAAGAGGTCTTCCCCTGGAAACACCATATATTTT. Protein product: CASSSKRSSPGNTIYF.

V gene TRBV7-9 combines with J gene TRBJ1-2, with 7 positions matching TRBD1. The V gene's germline CDR1 is SEHNR and CDR2 FQNEAQ (reference sequence). The CDR3 is 16 residues long. V lost 4 bases and J lost 2; bases outside the gene matches: 10. CDR3: CASSSGGVRGNYGYTF. In DNA form, the CDR3 reads TGTGCCAGCAGCTCCGGGGGGGTCAGGGGGAACTATGGCTACACCTTC.

CDR3: CASSQDRYEQYF. The CDR3 DNA reads as TGTGCCAGCAGCCAAGATCGGTACGAGCAGTACTTC. The genes are TRBV14 and TRBJ2-7; the D is unclear. The ends were cut back, 0 bases at V and 4 bases at J, with 4 bases in the middle. The CDR3 totals 12 residues. CDR1 is SGHDN and CDR2 is FVKESK in the germline V gene. Full variable domain (outside the CDR3, taken from reference TRBV14 and TRBJ2-7): EAGVTQFPSHSVIEKGQTVTLRCDPISGHDNLYWYRRVMGKEIKFLLHFVKESKQDESGMPNNRFLAERTGGTYSTLKVQPAELEDSGVYFCASSQDRYEQYFGPGTRLTVT.

This rearrangement joins TRBV5-6 to TRBJ2-7; tentative D call: TRBD2 (6 bases). The CDR3 runs 15 residues. Germline V gives CDR1 SGHDT, CDR2 YYEEEE. V lost 1 base and J 4 bases, leaving 15 bases between the germline ends. Here the CDR3 DNA reads TGTGCCAGCAGCTTGAAGCGGGCAGGGCCATACGAGCAGTACTTC. This encodes CASSLKRAGPYEQYF.

In this sample, this clone turned up once. The chain recombines TRBV6-1 with TRBJ1-2, with D possibly being TRBD1 (6 bases). Trimming stripped 1 base from V and 8 bases from J, with 17 bases between. The CDR3 is made up of 15 amino acids. The germline V gene encodes CDR1 MNHNS and CDR2 SASEGT. The CDR3 here is CASSEGLGGQRGYTF. The CDR3 DNA reads as TGTGCCAGCAGTGAAGGACTGGGGGGGCAGAGAGGCTACACCTTC.

The J gene is TRBJ2-1, the V gene TRBV5-1; 10 bases match TRBD2. The CDR3 sequence is 14 residues long. Germline lookup yields CDR1 SGHRS and CDR2 YFSETQ. After removal of 6 bases from V and 9 bases from J, the junction contained 9 bases not matched to a gene. CDR3 sequence reads: CASTDSGRKSEQFF. The CDR3 DNA sequence: TGCGCCAGCACAGATAGCGGGAGGAAGAGTGAGCAGTTCTTC.

V gene TRBV7-9 combines with J gene TRBJ2-6; maybe TRBD1 (6 bases). The V gene's germline CDR1 is SEHNR and CDR2 FQNEAQ (reference sequence). The CDR3 spans 16 residues. Trimming cost V 5 bases and J 0 bases, with 11 bases left between them. CDR3 DNA: TGTGCCAGCAGCCTAAACAGGGACTCTGGGGCCAACGTCCTGACTTTC. Translated: CASSLNRDSGANVLTF.

J is TRBJ1-1 and V is TRBV5-1, with TRBD1 identical over 9 bases. This CDR3 region has 15 residues. Germline CDR1 SGHRS, CDR2 YFSETQ. Unmatched junction bases numbered 7, after V lost 3 bases and J lost 4 bases. The DNA for the CDR3 is TGCGCCAGCAGCTCGGGACAGGGTGCTGTCACTGAAGCTTTCTTT. Its protein is CASSSGQGAVTEAFF. Full variable domain (remainder filled in from reference TRBV5-1 and TRBJ1-1): KAGVTQTPRYLIKTRGQQVTLSCSPISGHRSVSWYQQTPGQGLQFLFEYFSETQRNKGNFPGRFSGRQFSNSRSEMNVSTLELGDSALYLCASSSGQGAVTEAFFGQGTRLTVV.